Listed below are T cell receptor beta chains from one sample, sequenced in a study of a mutant IDH1 vaccine in newly diagnosed glioma. The repertoire was sequenced with immunoSEQ multiplex PCR; TCRdb's copy has only in-frame clones and lacks some. The sample has approximately 50,000 clones; approximately 80% are singletons. Their recognized antigens are unknown. The source was PBMCs, collected from a glioma patient whose treatment included an IDH1 peptide vaccine. The origin of the receptors is a woman in her forties with glioma. Some clones in this sample may be carry-over from other donors' samples. CDR3s include the opening cysteine and the closing phenylalanine or tryptophan. The D gene is left open where the match is weak. Clone size, where shown, is once, few, many, or a class for clones that have expanded.

>NA|NA|TRBV5-1|TRBJ2-1
CASSLAEGGHEQFF
TGCGCCAGCAGCTTGGCAGAGGGGGGCCATGAGCAGTTCTTC
>few|NA|TRBV15|TRBJ1-5
CATSRADQPQHF
TGTGCCACCAGCAGAGCTGATCAGCCCCAGCATTTT
>NA|TRBD2|TRBV5-4|TRBJ2-2
CASSHGLAGANTGELFF
TGTGCCAGCAGCCACGGACTAGCGGGGGCCAACACCGGGGAGCTGTTTTTT
>few|TRBD1|TRBV28|TRBJ2-6
CASSTRGNSGANVLTF
TGTGCCAGCAGCACCAGGGGGAACTCTGGGGCCAACGTCCTGACTTTC
>NA|TRBD1|TRBV9|TRBJ1-2
CASSVAQGDGYTF
TGTGCCAGCAGCGTAGCTCAGGGGGATGGCTACACCTTC
>NA|TRBD2|TRBV10-3|TRBJ2-5
CATRAFGQRGDETQYF
TGTGCCACCAGGGCGTTTGGCCAGCGGGGGGATGAGACCCAGTACTTC
>once|NA|TRBV7-2|TRBJ2-7
CASSPVRGGEQYF
TGTGCCAGCAGCCCAGTCAGGGGAGGGGAGCAGTACTTC
>few|NA|TRBV7-2|TRBJ1-4
CASSLRVPTFIGNEKLFF
TGTGCCAGCAGCTTAAGGGTCCCCACCTTTATCGGTAATGAAAAACTGTTTTTT
>NA|NA|TRBV19|TRBJ1-2
CASSILASYYGYTF
TGTGCCAGTAGTATTCTGGCGTCATACTATGGCTACACCTTC
>NA|TRBD2|TRBV10-3|TRBJ2-2
CAISGGGEYTGELFF
TGTGCCATCAGTGGCGGGGGGGAATACACCGGGGAGCTGTTTTTT
>NA|NA|TRBV7-2|TRBJ2-1
CASSRRQYEQFF
TGTGCCAGCAGCCGTCGGCAGTATGAGCAGTTCTTC
>NA|NA|TRBV7-2|TRBJ2-5
CASSEQSETQYF
TGTGCCAGCAGCGAACAATCAGAGACCCAGTACTTC
>NA|NA|TRBV5-5|TRBJ1-4
CASSRGPRDSPFF
TGTGCCAGCAGCCGTGGGCCACGGGACTCCCCGTTTTTT
>NA|NA|TRBV2|TRBJ1-4
CASSEAPQLGDLLQLFF
TGTGCCAGCAGTGAAGCCCCTCAGCTCGGGGACCTACTACAACTGTTTTTT
>few|TRBD1|TRBV7-8|TRBJ1-1
CASSWVRTGGNTEAFF
TGTGCCAGCAGCTGGGTCAGGACAGGGGGGAACACTGAAGCTTTCTTT
>NA|NA|TRBV19|TRBJ2-5
CASSTDLERQETQYF
TGTGCCAGTAGTACGGACTTAGAGAGGCAAGAGACCCAGTACTTC
>NA|TRBD2|TRBV4-1|TRBJ2-3
CASRARGGSTDTQYF
TGCGCCAGCAGAGCTCGCGGGGGAAGCACAGATACGCAGTATTTT
>NA|NA|TRBV7-8|TRBJ1-5
CASSFSGEKPQHF
TGTGCCAGCAGCTTTAGCGGGGAGAAGCCCCAGCATTTT
>NA|NA|TRBV27|TRBJ1-5
CASSIIFGTNQPQHF
TGTGCCAGCAGTATAATTTTCGGCACCAATCAGCCCCAGCATTTT
>NA|NA|TRBV2|TRBJ1-2
CASSDYPGWVYGYTF
TGTGCCAGCAGTGATTATCCGGGTTGGGTCTATGGCTACACCTTC
>NA|TRBD2|TRBV9|TRBJ2-1
CASSPGLAGVENEQFF
TGTGCCAGCAGCCCAGGACTAGCGGGAGTAGAAAATGAGCAGTTCTTC
>NA|NA|TRBV4-3|TRBJ1-6
CASSQDWESSYNSPLHF
TGCGCCAGCAGCCAAGATTGGGAGAGCTCCTATAATTCACCCCTCCACTTT
>NA|NA|TRBV9|TRBJ2-2
CASSVTSGELFF
TGTGCCAGCAGCGTAACCTCCGGGGAGCTGTTTTTT
>once|NA|TRBV6-5|TRBJ2-7
CASSYGGGAIYEQYF
TGTGCCAGCAGTTATGGAGGCGGGGCGATCTACGAGCAGTACTTC
>few|NA|TRBV4-2|TRBJ1-3
CASSQQQPSRGDGNTIYF
TGTGCCAGCAGCCAACAGCAACCATCACGGGGCGATGGAAACACCATATATTTT
>once|TRBD1|TRBV5-6|TRBJ1-1
CASSSLGQGASEAFF
TGTGCCAGCAGCTCCCTCGGCCAGGGGGCTAGTGAAGCTTTCTTT
>NA|NA|TRBV5-1|TRBJ1-2
CASSLAGGPDYGYTF
TGCGCCAGCAGCTTGGCCGGGGGGCCAGACTATGGCTACACCTTC
>few|NA|TRBV28|TRBJ2-5
CASSSLETQYF
TGTGCCAGCAGTTCTTTAGAGACCCAGTACTTC
>NA|NA|TRBV5-1|TRBJ1-1
CASSWGQGNTEAFF
TGCGCCAGCAGCTGGGGCCAAGGGAACACTGAAGCTTTCTTT
>once|TRBD1|TRBV5-5|TRBJ2-7
CASSPGTGTHEQYF
TGTGCCAGCAGCCCGGGGACAGGGACCCACGAGCAGTACTTC
>NA|NA|TRBV15|TRBJ1-2
CATSRDLGNYGYTF
TGTGCCACCAGCAGAGATCTTGGAAACTATGGCTACACCTTC
>NA|NA|TRBV5-6|TRBJ1-6
CASTPSGLNSPLHF
TGTGCCAGCACCCCGAGTGGGCTTAATTCACCCCTCCACTTT
>NA|NA|TRBV5-4|TRBJ2-1
CASSLYSLYNEQFF
TGTGCCAGCAGCTTGTACAGCCTCTACAATGAGCAGTTCTTC
>NA|TRBD1|TRBV5-1|TRBJ2-7
CASSINRDRDYEQYF
TGCGCCAGCAGCATAAACCGGGACAGGGACTACGAGCAGTACTTC
>NA|NA|TRBV6-4|TRBJ2-1
CASSLDGANEQFF
TGTGCCAGCAGTCTGGACGGGGCCAATGAGCAGTTCTTC
>NA|TRBD1|TRBV30|TRBJ2-5
CAWEGAGETQYF
TGTGCCTGGGAGGGGGCAGGGGAGACCCAGTACTTC
>NA|NA|TRBV19|TRBJ2-2
CATARGELFF
TGTGCCACCGCCAGGGGGGAGCTGTTTTTT
>NA|TRBD1|TRBV29-1|TRBJ1-2
CSTRGQALGYTF
TGCAGCACTAGGGGACAGGCCTTAGGCTACACCTTC
>NA|TRBD2|TRBV12-5|TRBJ2-5
CASGPGGSETQYF
TGTGCTAGTGGCCCGGGAGGTTCAGAGACCCAGTACTTC
>NA|NA|TRBV10-1|TRBJ2-3
CASSVGHPNTDTQYF
TGCGCCAGCAGTGTAGGACACCCCAACACAGATACGCAGTATTTT
>few|NA|TRBV6-5|TRBJ1-1
CASSYARGNTEAFF
TGTGCCAGCAGTTACGCGAGGGGGAACACTGAAGCTTTCTTT
>NA|NA|TRBV30|TRBJ1-3
CAWRGGTGNTIYF
TGTGCCTGGAGGGGGGGTACTGGAAACACCATATATTTT
>NA|NA|TRBV7-9|TRBJ1-2
CASSNPGGYTF
TGTGCCAGCAGCAACCCGGGGGGCTACACCTTC
>NA|NA|TRBV5-6|TRBJ1-1
CASSPPGGNTEAFF
TGTGCCAGCAGCCCCCCGGGAGGGAACACTGAAGCTTTCTTT
>NA|NA|TRBV19|TRBJ1-5
CASSQWGHQPQHF
TGTGCCAGTAGCCAATGGGGTCATCAGCCCCAGCATTTT
>NA|NA|TRBV7-2|TRBJ2-1
CASSLSPGDEQFF
TGTGCCAGCAGCTTATCTCCGGGGGATGAGCAGTTCTTC
>few|TRBD2|TRBV5-6|TRBJ2-5
CASSRGGAPETQYF
TGTGCCAGCAGCCGCGGGGGGGCCCCAGAGACCCAGTACTTC
>NA|NA|TRBV7-2|TRBJ1-5
CASSLGALSAQHF
TGTGCCAGCAGCTTAGGGGCCCTATCAGCCCAGCATTTT
>few|NA|TRBV30|TRBJ1-5
CAWSVPGSRTSQHF
TGTGCCTGGAGTGTACCAGGGTCCCGTACGTCCCAGCATTTT
>few|NA|TRBV5-1|TRBJ1-1
CASSLDLGVNTEAFF
TGCGCCAGCAGCTTGGATCTGGGGGTAAACACTGAAGCTTTCTTT
>NA|TRBD2|TRBV4-3|TRBJ2-7
CASSQDMSSGFYEQYF
TGCGCCAGCAGCCAAGATATGTCTAGCGGGTTCTACGAGCAGTACTTC
>NA|NA|TRBV5-6|TRBJ1-5
CASSLQGSGPYSNQPQHF
TGTGCCAGCAGCTTGCAAGGGTCGGGGCCTTATAGCAATCAGCCCCAGCATTTT
>NA|TRBD2|TRBV28|TRBJ2-7
CASRTSGGASYEQYF
TGTGCCAGCAGGACTTCGGGGGGAGCCTCCTACGAGCAGTACTTC
>once|TRBD1|TRBV5-4|TRBJ1-2
CASSLGGTDGRYTF
TGTGCCAGCAGCTTGGGAGGGACAGATGGTCGCTACACCTTC
>few|NA|TRBV30|TRBJ2-1
CAWSVARGYTNEQFF
TGTGCCTGGAGTGTGGCCAGGGGTTATACAAATGAGCAGTTCTTC
>NA|NA|TRBV12-5|TRBJ1-3
CASGLGPPLGRDSGNTIYF
TGTGCTAGTGGTCTTGGCCCCCCCCTGGGGAGGGACTCTGGAAACACCATATATTTT
>once|TRBD1|TRBV25-1|TRBJ2-7
CASSGTGNHEQYF
TGTGCCAGCAGTGGGACAGGGAACCACGAGCAGTACTTC
>NA|TRBD1|TRBV5-1|TRBJ2-3
CASRWTGEDTQYF
TGCGCCAGCAGGTGGACAGGTGAAGATACGCAGTATTTT
>NA|NA|TRBV7-9|TRBJ1-4
CASSPRVGEKLFF
TGTGCCAGCAGCCCAAGGGTCGGAGAAAAACTGTTTTTT